Each of the 24 T cell receptor beta chains below was sequenced from the same sample in a study of vaccination and CD4 T cells after COVID-19. Scientists ran DNA taken from cultured CD4+ T cells through the Oncomine TCR Beta short-read assay for sequencing. MiXCR was run by TCRdb on the PCR reads, yielding one entry per CDR3 protein. The sample yields about 18,000 distinct CDR3 sequences, over 45% seen once. Treatment noted: approximately 10-day PBMC culture with coronavirus spike peptide pools or control peptides (ViraFEST assay). Their antigens are not known. This specimen consisted of CD4+ T cells from blood, cultured in vitro, obtained before SARS-CoV-2 vaccination. The receptors originated from a human donor who had recovered from COVID-19.

V is TRBV7-2 and J is TRBJ2-5; D remains ambiguous. V gave up 1 base and J gave up 5 bases, with 8 bases separating them. CDR3 size: 13 residues. Germline values: CDR1 SGHTA, CDR2 FQGNSA. The CDR3 DNA follows: TGTGCCAGCAGCTTAGGATCCCGGGAGACCCAGTACTTC. This encodes CASSLGSRETQYF. The complete variable domain, with remaining parts taken from reference TRBV7-2 and TRBJ2-5, reads GAGVSQSPSNKVTEKGKDVELRCDPISGHTALYWYRQSLGQGLEFLIYFQGNSAPDKSGLPSDRFSAERTGGSVSTLTIQRTQQEDSAVYLCASSLGSRETQYFGPGTRLLVL.

This clonotype was seen only a few times. This chain uses TRBV7-2 with TRBJ1-1, with D maybe TRBD1 (6 bases). V lost 5 bases to trimming and J lost 4 bases, with 20 bases between them. The length of the CDR3 is 16 residues. Germline V gives CDR1 SGHTA, CDR2 FQGNSA. CDR3 residues: CASSPNSAGASTEAFF. DNA of the CDR3: TGTGCCAGCAGCCCCAACAGCGCAGGGGCGAGCACTGAAGCTTTCTTT.

J is TRBJ1-1 and V is TRBV7-9; 7 nucleotides line up with TRBD1. Germline assignment: CDR1 SEHNR and CDR2 FQNEAQ (reference sequence). The CDR3 consists of 15 residues. Trimming took 4 bases from V and 4 from J; bases not matched to a gene: 9. This CDR3 is CASSSTTGEITEAFF. The DNA of the CDR3 is TGTGCCAGCAGCTCTACCACAGGGGAGATCACTGAAGCTTTCTTT.

This clonotype was seen just once. The chain has TRBV27 and TRBJ2-1, with unresolved D. The CDR3 is 14 amino acids. Looked up from germline, CDR1 is MNHEY and CDR2 is SMNVEV (reference sequence). Trimming cost V 0 bases and J 5 bases, with 8 bases left between them. The CDR3 here is CASSLSRGHNEQFF. CDR3 bases: TGTGCCAGCAGTTTATCAAGAGGTCACAATGAGCAGTTCTTC.

The DNA for the CDR3 is TGTGCCAGTAGTCCCTCTCGGACTAGCGGCTCCTACGAGCAGTACTTC. Its protein is CASSPSRTSGSYEQYF. The gene calls are TRBV19 and TRBJ2-7; TRBD2 aligns across 10 bases. The CDR3 is 16 amino acids. Germline V CDR1 and CDR2: LNHDA, SQIVND (reference sequence). The trim removed 5 bases at V and 0 bases at J, leaving 7 bases unmatched.

The chain carries TRBV20-1 and TRBJ2-5, with 9 bases identical to TRBD2. V was pared by 2 bases and J by 4 bases, with 5 bases of the junction left unmatched. CDR1 and CDR2 from the germline V gene are DFQATT and SNEGSKA (reference sequence). The CDR3 consists of 14 residues. The CDR3 loop reads CSARPSGGIETQYF. The CDR3 nucleotides read TGCAGTGCTAGACCCAGCGGGGGGATAGAGACCCAGTACTTC.

The chain has TRBV4-3 and TRBJ1-6, with D perhaps TRBD1 (6 bases). This CDR3 is built from 15 residues. Germline lookup yields CDR1 LGHNA and CDR2 YSLEER. With 0 bases removed from V and 10 bases from J, the gap between germline ends came to 13 bases. CDR3 sequence (DNA): TGCGCCAGCAGCCAAGAGTCCGGGGGCGTCTCACCCCTCCACTTT. Its protein product is CASSQESGGVSPLHF.

This chain connects TRBV7-8 to TRBJ2-3, with 12 bases that match TRBD2. This CDR3 has 17 residues. In germline, CDR1 is SGHVS, CDR2 FQNEAQ. The J segment lost 4 bases and the V segment lost 5 bases, leaving 10 bases of the junction unmatched. In DNA, the CDR3 is TGTGCCAGCAGCCCCCCCAGTCTAGCGGGGGGGTCAGATACGCAGTATTTT. This gives the protein CASSPPSLAGGSDTQYF. Supplemented by reference TRBV7-8 and TRBJ2-3, the full variable domain reads GAGVSQSPRYKVAKRGQDVALRCDPISGHVSLFWYQQALGQGPEFLTYFQNEAQLDKSGLPSDRFFAERPEGSVSTLKIQRTQQEDSAVYLCASSPPSLAGGSDTQYFGPGTRLTVL.

The chain recombines TRBV20-1 with TRBJ2-3; TRBD1 might be the D (5 bases). The CDR3 contains 13 residues. Germline CDR1 reads DFQATT; CDR2 reads SNEGSKA (reference sequence). Trimming left V 2 bases short and J 0 bases short, with 6 bases between. The CDR3 nucleotides are TGCAGTGCTAGACAGGGAAGCACAGATACGCAGTATTTT. Its translation: CSARQGSTDTQYF.

The V and J genes are TRBV11-2 and TRBJ2-5, with 16 bases that match TRBD2. The germline CDR1 and CDR2 sequences are SGHAT and FQNNGV. The V segment lost 5 bases and the J segment 4 bases; nucleotides outside the gene matches: 4. The CDR3 totals 16 residues. CDR3 amino acids: CASSTGTSGGGETQYF. The CDR3 DNA reads as TGTGCCAGCAGCACCGGGACTAGCGGGGGGGGAGAGACCCAGTACTTC.

As DNA, the CDR3 is TGCAGTGCTAGAGATCGAGCAGGGGCCCAAGAGACCCAGTACTTC. Its protein product is CSARDRAGAQETQYF. V usage is TRBV20-1 and J usage is TRBJ2-5, with D perhaps TRBD1 (6 bases). Germline CDR1 and CDR2: DFQATT and SNEGSKA (reference sequence). Trimming took off 0 bases at V and 1 base at J, with 12 bases between the two ends. The CDR3 contains 15 residues.

This rearrangement joins TRBV9 to TRBJ2-7; D is possibly TRBD1 (5 bases). This CDR3 contains 13 residues. V gave up 5 bases and J gave up 6 bases, with 15 bases separating them. Germline assignment: CDR1 SGDLS and CDR2 YYNGEE. Here the CDR3 reads CASSYTGFSEQYF. The CDR3 DNA follows: TGTGCCAGCAGTTATACAGGATTCTCCGAGCAGTACTTC. The whole variable domain, filled in from reference TRBV9 and TRBJ2-7, reads DSGVTQTPKHLITATGQRVTLRCSPRSGDLSVYWYQQSLDQGLQFLIQYYNGEERAKGNILERFSAQQFPDLHSELNLSSLELGDSALYFCASSYTGFSEQYFGPGTRLTVT.

As regards this clonotype: A read error is likely, as this CDR3 ends without the conserved phenylalanine or tryptophan. The gene calls are TRBV7-8 and TRBJ2-7, with 8 bases that match TRBD2. The CDR3 extends over 16 amino acids. V dropped 4 bases and J dropped 3; count of bases not matched to a gene: 11. In germline, CDR1 is SGHVS, CDR2 FQNEAQ. The CDR3 sequence is CASSSAIGGVLYEQYY. CDR3 DNA: TGTGCCAGCAGCTCGGCTATCGGGGGGGTACTCTACGAGCAGTACTAC.

This rearrangement joins TRBV12-3 or TRBV12-4 to TRBJ1-6, with TRBD1 identical over 9 bases. The length of the CDR3 is 16 residues. V dropped 5 bases and J dropped 8; count of bases not matched to a gene: 10. The CDR3 here is CASSPPGQGRHSPLHF. In DNA, the CDR3 is TGTGCCAGCAGTCCACCCGGACAGGGGAGACATTCACCCCTCCACTTT.

The chain uses TRBV30 and TRBJ1-5; TRBD1 matches at 7 bases. This CDR3 has 13 residues. J lost 7 bases, V lost 2 bases, and 5 bases had no gene match. Germline V gene sequence: CDR1 GTSNPN, CDR2 SVGIG (reference sequence). CDR3: CAWSPGGRQPQHF. The CDR3 DNA reads TGTGCCTGGAGTCCAGGGGGTAGACAGCCCCAGCATTTT.

This clonotype was observed a handful of times. The chain uses TRBV19 and TRBJ1-2, with D perhaps TRBD1 (5 bases). Germline lookup yields CDR1 LNHDA and CDR2 SQIVND (reference sequence). This CDR3 is 14 amino acids long. Trimming cost V 4 bases and J 4 bases, with 13 bases left between them. In nucleotides, the CDR3 is TGTGCCAGTAGTAGAGGGGTAGAGCTCTATGGCTACACCTTC. It encodes CASSRGVELYGYTF.

The rearrangement joins TRBV20-1 to TRBJ2-1; D unclear. Germline CDR1 and CDR2: DFQATT and SNEGSKA (reference sequence). This CDR3 region has 11 residues. V was clipped by 0 bases and J by 7 bases, with 4 bases between them. The CDR3 is CSARDKNEQFF. The DNA for the CDR3 is TGCAGTGCTAGAGACAAAAATGAGCAGTTCTTC.

This clonotype was detected a few times. V and J are TRBV7-9 and TRBJ1-2; 8 bases align to TRBD1. The germline CDR1 and CDR2 sequences are SEHNR and FQNEAQ (reference sequence). This CDR3 region has 15 residues. The ends lost 4 bases at V and 7 bases at J; junction bases unmatched: 11. CDR3 DNA sequence: TGTGCCAGCAGCTCCACCGCCCAGGGGGCCGGTGGCTACACCTTC. It is translated as CASSSTAQGAGGYTF.

This clonotype was observed a few times. V gene TRBV27 combines with J gene TRBJ2-7, with D perhaps matching TRBD1 (5 bases). The CDR3 has 13 amino acids. V was cut by 3 bases and J by 5 bases, with 11 bases left in between. From germline, CDR1 is MNHEY and CDR2 SMNVEV (reference sequence). DNA for the CDR3: TGTGCCAGCAGTTTCTCGTGGGGCGACGAGCAGTACTTC. It specifies CASSFSWGDEQYF.

The chain combines TRBV27 with TRBJ2-7, with 9 bases identical to TRBD1. Looked up from germline, CDR1 is MNHEY and CDR2 is SMNVEV (reference sequence). The CDR3 sequence is 15 residues long. The J segment lost 0 bases and the V segment lost 6 bases, leaving 6 bases of the junction unmatched. In nucleotides, the CDR3 is TGTGCCAGCAGCGCAGGACAGGGGCTCTCCTACGAGCAGTACTTC. Translating gives CASSAGQGLSYEQYF.

The J gene is TRBJ1-2, the V gene TRBV21-1. TRBV21-1 counts as a pseudogene. The CDR3 has 16 residues. Written as DNA, the CDR3 is TGTGCCAGATCGATATGTGGACGGGCATCTCCCTATGGCTACACCTTC. Its translation is CARSICGRASPYGYTF.

The CDR3 DNA follows: TGTGCCAGCAGCTTGTTACAGGACGGGAACACTGAAGCTTTCTTT. It is translated as CASSLLQDGNTEAFF. J is TRBJ1-1 and V is TRBV7-9; D may be TRBD1 (5 bases). CDR3 length: 15 residues. From germline, CDR1 is SEHNR and CDR2 FQNEAQ (reference sequence). V was pared by 3 bases and J by 1 base, with 12 bases between.

This chain connects TRBV20-1 to TRBJ2-5; the match to TRBD2 covers 9 bases. The germline V gene encodes CDR1 DFQATT and CDR2 SNEGSKA (reference sequence). The CDR3 length is 13 residues. Trimming took 5 bases from V and 5 from J; bases not matched to a gene: 6. This CDR3 is CSARAGGSETQYF. In DNA, the CDR3 is TGCAGTGCTCGAGCGGGAGGATCGGAGACCCAGTACTTC.

The genes are TRBV2 and TRBJ1-5; D not certain. Trimming shortened V by 2 bases and J by 0 bases, and 14 bases separated the two germline ends. Germline CDR1 SNHLY, CDR2 FYNNEI. This CDR3 is built from 17 residues. CDR3 sequence (DNA): TGTGCCAGCAGTGAATATCGTCGGCAGGCTAGCAATCAGCCCCAGCATTTT. Its protein is CASSEYRRQASNQPQHF. Variable domain in full (rest from reference TRBV2 and TRBJ1-5): EPEVTQTPSHQVTQMGQEVILRCVPISNHLYFYWYRQILGQKVEFLVSFYNNEISEKSEIFDDQFSVERPDGSNFTLKIRSTKLEDSAMYFCASSEYRRQASNQPQHFGDGTRLSIL.